This record looks at one T cell receptor beta chain sequence and its context. TCRdb's table, derived via immunoSEQ multiplex PCR, lists solely in-frame clones and lacks some. The table includes some 87,000 clones, approximately 90% detected once. This entry is derived from a study of OX40 agonist ivuxolimab in advanced cancers. Study-wide context: Age averaged roughly 60 years (range about 23 to 80), and roughly 82% were male. Patients achieving partial responses numbered three: one hepatocellular carcinoma case and two cutaneous melanoma cases.

This CDR3 is 18 amino acids long. V gave up 1 base and J gave up 0 bases; unmatched junction bases: 8. The germline V gene encodes CDR1 LGHNA and CDR2 YNFKEQ. The receptor was derived from an adult with an advanced solid tumor such as melanoma, head and neck, liver or kidney cancer. The specimen was CD4+ or CD8+ T cells sorted from blood, collected in a trial of the OX40 agonist ivuxolimab. The chain employs TRBV4-2 and TRBJ2-3; 9 bases are a match to TRBD1. The CDR3 reads CASSQVGQGYSSTDTQYF. The CDR3 DNA is TGTGCCAGCAGCCAAGTGGGACAGGGATATTCTAGCACAGATACGCAGTATTTT.